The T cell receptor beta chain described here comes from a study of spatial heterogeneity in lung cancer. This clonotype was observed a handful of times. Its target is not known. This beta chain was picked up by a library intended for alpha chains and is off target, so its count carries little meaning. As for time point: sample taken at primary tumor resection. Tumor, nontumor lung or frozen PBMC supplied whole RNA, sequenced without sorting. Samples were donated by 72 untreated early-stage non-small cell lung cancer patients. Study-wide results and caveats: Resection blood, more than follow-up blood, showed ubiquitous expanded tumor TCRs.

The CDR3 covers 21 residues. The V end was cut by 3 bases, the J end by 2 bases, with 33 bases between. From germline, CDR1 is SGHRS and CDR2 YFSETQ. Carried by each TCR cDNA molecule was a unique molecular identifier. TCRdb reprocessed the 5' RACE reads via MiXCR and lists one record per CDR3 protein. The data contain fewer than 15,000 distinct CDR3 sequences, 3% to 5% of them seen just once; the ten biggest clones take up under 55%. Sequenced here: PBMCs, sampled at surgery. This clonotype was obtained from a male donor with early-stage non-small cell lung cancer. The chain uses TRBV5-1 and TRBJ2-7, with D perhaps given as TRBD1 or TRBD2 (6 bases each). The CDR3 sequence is CASSWWGAFGRTLDLTYEQYF. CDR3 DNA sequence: TGCGCCAGCAGCTGGTGGGGGGCCTTTGGACGGACCTTGGACCTAACCTACGAGCAGTACTTC.